The 25 T cell receptor beta chains below all came from one sample that was sequenced in a study of vaccination and CD4 T cells after COVID-19. Treatment specified: roughly nine-day PBMC culture with coronavirus spike peptide pools or control peptides (ViraFEST assay). Researchers used the Oncomine TCR Beta short-read assay to sequence DNA from cultured CD4+ T cells. TCRdb independently ran MiXCR on the PCR reads; one entry per CDR3 protein. The repertoire consists of roughly 4,000 distinct CDR3 sequences, with 35% to 50% occurring once and the leading ten covering less than 50%. Antigens for these TCRs are unknown. Sequencing was carried out using CD4+ T cells from blood, cultured in vitro. Every receptor here comes from a human donor who had recovered from COVID-19.

The rearrangement joins TRBV12-3 or TRBV12-4 to TRBJ2-5; 12 nucleotides align to TRBD1. J was trimmed by 4 bases and V by 7 bases; bases with no gene match: 13. CDR3 length: 17 residues. CDR3 amino acids: CASKVFGGTGGRETQYF. The CDR3 region has the DNA TGTGCCAGCAAGGTCTTTGGGGGGACAGGGGGCCGAGAGACCCAGTACTTC.

The V gene is TRBV6-4, the J gene TRBJ1-3; D is perhaps TRBD1 (6 bases). Germline values: CDR1 MRHNA, CDR2 SNTAGT. The CDR3 runs 18 residues. V dropped 0 bases and J dropped 0 bases, with 15 bases sitting between them. DNA for the CDR3: TGTGCCAGCAGTGACTCGTCAGTGGACAGTCTCTCTGGAAACACCATATATTTT. This encodes CASSDSSVDSLSGNTIYF.

The chain combines TRBV4-1 with TRBJ2-7; 7 bases are shared with TRBD1. This CDR3 contains 17 residues. With V trimmed by 1 base and J by 1 base, 10 bases remained unmatched. Germline V gene lookup returns CDR1 MGHRA and CDR2 YSYEKL. The CDR3 sequence: CASSQVIYSDRSYEQYF. In DNA form, the CDR3 reads TGCGCCAGCAGCCAAGTTATTTACTCGGACAGGTCCTACGAGCAGTACTTC.

The sample holds a few counts of this clonotype. The chain couples TRBV20-1 to TRBJ2-7, with D perhaps matching TRBD1 or TRBD2 (5 bases each). The CDR3 has 11 amino acids. Germline CDR1 reads DFQATT; CDR2 reads SNEGSKA (reference sequence). Trimming left V 7 bases short and J 4 bases short, with 11 bases between. The CDR3 nucleotides are TGCAGTGTCGAGAGGGGTTACGAGCAGTACTTC. Protein product: CSVERGYEQYF.

The chain recombines TRBV18 with TRBJ2-5; the D is unclear. The ends were cut back, 6 bases at V and 5 bases at J, with 10 bases in the middle. Germline lookup yields CDR1 KGHSH and CDR2 LQKENI. There are 12 residues in the CDR3. Here the CDR3 reads CASSSGVETQYF. The CDR3, as DNA: TGTGCCAGCTCCAGTGGCGTTGAGACCCAGTACTTC. The entire variable domain, with the rest obtained from reference TRBV18 and TRBJ2-5, is as follows: NAGVMQNPRHLVRRRGQEARLRCSPMKGHSHVYWYRQLPEEGLKFMVYLQKENIIDESGMPKERFSAEFPKEGPSILRIQQVVRGDSAAYFCASSSGVETQYFGPGTRLLVL.

By sample fraction, this clonotype is medium-sized. This chain joins TRBV6-1 and TRBJ1-1, with D possibly TRBD1 on 5 matching bases. V lost 6 bases to trimming and J lost 0 bases, with 14 bases between them. The CDR3 is 15 residues long. The germline V gene encodes CDR1 MNHNS and CDR2 SASEGT. CDR3 in amino acids: CASRPQLGLNTEAFF. DNA for the CDR3: TGTGCCAGCAGACCCCAATTGGGACTGAACACTGAAGCTTTCTTT.

CDR3 region: CASSLALQGASPLHF. The CDR3, as DNA: TGTGCCAGCAGCTTAGCTCTACAGGGGGCCTCACCCCTCCACTTT. V and J are TRBV7-8 and TRBJ1-6, with 9 bases that match TRBD1. Germline V CDR1 and CDR2: SGHVS, FQNEAQ. The CDR3 covers 15 residues. V was clipped by 0 bases and J by 10 bases; unmatched bases: 4.

This clonotype has a handful of counts. The rearrangement joins TRBV21-1 to TRBJ1-1; no check of the table's D call, TRBD1, against the DNA was made. TRBV21-1 is listed as a pseudogene. The CDR3 covers 14 residues. The CDR3 protein is CASSSQQEPTEAFF. The DNA for the CDR3 is TGTGCCAGCAGCTCCCAACAGGAACCCACTGAAGCTTTCTTT.

The chain has TRBV7-2 and TRBJ2-1; 9 positions match TRBD2. Germline CDR1 is SGHTA and CDR2 is FQGNSA. With 2 bases clipped from V and 8 bases from J, the junction kept 7 bases outside the gene matches. This CDR3 contains 15 residues. CDR3 sequence reads: CASSLWAGGPHEQFF. Written as DNA, the CDR3 is TGTGCCAGCAGCTTATGGGCGGGAGGGCCTCATGAGCAGTTCTTC.

As to this clonotype: The junction and the germline gene differ at one end; a read error may be behind it. The chain combines TRBV19 with TRBJ1-1, with unresolved D. Germline values: CDR1 LNHDA, CDR2 SQIVND (reference sequence). This CDR3 has 13 amino acids. The CDR3 region is CASGIKVNTEAFF. DNA for the CDR3: TGTGCCAGTGGTATTAAGGTGAACACTGAAGCTTTCTTT.

The gene calls are TRBV12-5 and TRBJ2-1; D is perhaps TRBD2 (6 bases). Germline assignment: CDR1 LGHNT and CDR2 FRNRAP. There are 12 residues in the CDR3. Trimming removed 5 bases from V and 7 bases from J, with 9 bases in between. CDR3 nucleotide sequence: TGTGCTAGTGGTCCTGGGGGGAATGAGCAGTTCTTC. It translates to CASGPGGNEQFF.

CDR3 loop: CASSFQVGTEAFF. CDR3 coding DNA: TGTGCCAGCAGCTTTCAGGTGGGGACTGAAGCTTTCTTT. The chain is built from TRBV11-1 and TRBJ1-1; D not certain. Between the trimmed V and J ends, which lost 3 bases and 5 bases, there was a span of 10 bases. This CDR3 spans 13 amino acids. Germline CDR1 is SGHAT and CDR2 is FQDESV (reference sequence).

This clonotype counts as large. This sequence joins TRBV19 and TRBJ2-6; TRBD2 aligns across 9 bases. The CDR3 spans 16 residues. Trimming removed 5 bases from V and 2 bases from J; junction bases left unmatched: 4. Looked up from germline, CDR1 is LNHDA and CDR2 is SQIVND (reference sequence). CDR3 nucleotides: TGTGCCAGTAGTTACGGCGGGAGGGCTGGGGCCAACGTCCTGACTTTC. It encodes CASSYGGRAGANVLTF.

CDR3 coding DNA: TGCAGTGCTAGCGACGGCGGTCCTGGCTACACCTTC. As protein: CSASDGGPGYTF. The chain uses TRBV20-1 and TRBJ1-2, with D unresolved. Germline CDR1 is DFQATT and CDR2 is SNEGSKA (reference sequence). This CDR3 is built from 12 residues. The ends were cut back, 3 bases at V and 7 bases at J, with 12 bases in the middle.

The chain carries TRBV11-1 and TRBJ2-1; 8 bases map to TRBD1. The ends lost 3 bases at V and 8 bases at J; junction bases unmatched: 9. Germline assignment: CDR1 SGHAT and CDR2 FQDESV (reference sequence). The CDR3 contains 15 residues. CDR3 sequence reads: CASSFWTGIVYEQFF. In nucleotides, the CDR3 is TGTGCCAGCAGCTTTTGGACAGGGATTGTTTATGAGCAGTTCTTC.

V gene TRBV20-1 combines with J gene TRBJ2-1, with D maybe TRBD2 (6 bases). Germline V gene data show CDR1 as DFQATT and CDR2 as SNEGSKA (reference sequence). Deletions cut 0 bases from V and 4 bases from J, with 13 bases between. CDR3 length equals 15 residues. CDR3 bases: TGCAGTGCTAGAGATCCCCAGCGGGCATACAATGAGCAGTTCTTC. Its translation is CSARDPQRAYNEQFF.

The genes are TRBV2 and TRBJ2-2; possible D gene TRBD1, 5 bases. Looked up from germline, CDR1 is SNHLY and CDR2 is FYNNEI. The germline V and J ends were trimmed by 5 bases and 9 bases, with 16 bases remaining between them. The CDR3 length is 14 residues. The CDR3 coding sequence is TGTGCCAGCAGTTGGGGCGTCCTGGGGAGGGAGCTGTTTTTT. Translation: CASSWGVLGRELFF.

This clonotype was seen a few times. This chain links TRBV20-1 with TRBJ1-5; 7 bases agree with TRBD1. Germline V gives CDR1 DFQATT, CDR2 SNEGSKA (reference sequence). The trim removed 3 bases at V and 4 bases at J, leaving 12 bases unmatched. CDR3 length equals 16 residues. The CDR3 DNA follows: TGCAGTGCTAGTAGAGGGGGCGCTTTCAATAATCAGCCCCAGCATTTT. Translation: CSASRGGAFNNQPQHF.

This sequence joins TRBV7-8 and TRBJ1-4; TRBD1 might be the D (5 bases). The CDR3 extends over 15 amino acids. Trimming took off 5 bases at V and 8 bases at J, with 18 bases between the two ends. CDR1 SGHVS and CDR2 FQNEAQ come from the germline V gene. CDR3 loop: CASSPQGTANEKLFF. The CDR3 DNA reads TGTGCCAGCAGCCCCCAAGGGACCGCAAACGAAAAACTGTTTTTT.

The V gene is TRBV28, the J gene TRBJ2-5; 8 bases line up with TRBD2. The V gene's germline CDR1 is MDHEN and CDR2 SYDVKM. CDR3 length equals 15 residues. Losses at the gene ends were 6 bases for V and 0 bases for J; bases not matched to a gene: 6. The CDR3 spells CASSPSGRYQETQYF. In DNA form, the CDR3 reads TGTGCCAGCAGCCCGAGCGGGAGATACCAAGAGACCCAGTACTTC.

This clonotype has just one count. The V and J genes are TRBV6-2 or TRBV6-3 and TRBJ1-3, with no clear D. CDR3 length equals 15 residues. Trimming shortened V by 5 bases and J by 2 bases, and 13 bases separated the two germline ends. CDR1 is MNHEY and CDR2 is SVGEGT in the germline V gene. CDR3 coding DNA: TGTGCCAGCAGTCGAGGACGGTCGGCTGGAAACACCATATATTTT. Its translation: CASSRGRSAGNTIYF.

This clonotype has only one observation. This chain links TRBV7-6 with TRBJ2-3, with TRBD1 identical over 7 bases. This CDR3 contains 14 residues. Germline CDR1 and CDR2: SGHVS and FNYEAQ. J was trimmed by 2 bases and V by 5 bases; bases with no gene match: 4. Here the CDR3 reads CASSPGTVTDTQYF. In DNA, the CDR3 is TGTGCCAGCAGCCCGGGGACAGTCACAGATACGCAGTATTTT.

The chain uses TRBV6-5 and TRBJ2-7, with D maybe TRBD2 (6 bases). In germline, CDR1 is MNHEY, CDR2 SVGAGI. V was shortened by 2 bases and J by 5 bases, with 16 bases between the two germline ends. There are 15 residues in the CDR3. The CDR3 reads CASSYGGETPHEQYF. The CDR3 DNA follows: TGTGCCAGCAGTTACGGAGGGGAGACCCCCCACGAGCAGTACTTC.

The chain is built from TRBV19 and TRBJ1-5; D call uncertain. The CDR3 length is 15 residues. Trimming took off 5 bases at V and 7 bases at J, with 18 bases between the two ends. The germline V gene encodes CDR1 LNHDA and CDR2 SQIVND (reference sequence). CDR3 DNA: TGTGCCAGTAGTGAGAAGCGTCCACGGCGGCAGCCCCAGCATTTT. Its translation is CASSEKRPRRQPQHF.

The CDR3: CASSSSRGGIKNIQYF. DNA for the CDR3: TGTGCCAGCAGTTCCTCCAGGGGGGGGATTAAAAACATTCAGTACTTC. The chain uses TRBV6-5 and TRBJ2-4; the D gene could be TRBD1 or TRBD2 (7 bases each). The CDR3 consists of 16 residues. Germline loops: CDR1 MNHEY, CDR2 SVGAGI. With 4 bases removed from V and 4 bases from J, the gap between germline ends came to 17 bases.